The clone carrying this TCR beta chain appeared a few times. The antigen remains undetermined. This record comes from a study of early T cells in non-severe SARS-CoV-2 infection. Study-wide context: It was bulk RNA from unsorted whole blood that was sequenced, and the chains were unpaired. Study-wide points: Clonotype matching in VDJdb favored anti-spike CD8 responses and did not capture private and CD4 specificities.

The CDR3 covers 16 residues. Germline loops: CDR1 SNHLY, CDR2 FYNNEI. V shed 7 bases and J shed 0 bases, with 16 bases lying between them. Each CDR3 protein gets one entry after TCRdb re-called the 5' RACE reads with MiXCR. The data contain 45,000 to 65,000 distinct CDR3 sequences, 12% of them singletons. This chain connects TRBV2 to TRBJ2-4; D possibly corresponds to TRBD1 (6 bases). Sequenced material: whole blood, taken at baseline. This sequence originates from an adult who was a healthcare worker with PCR-confirmed SARS-CoV-2 infection or an uninfected control (not recorded which). The CDR3 DNA reads as TGTGCCAGCACAGGGCTACAGGGTTCAGCCAAAAACATTCAGTACTTC. It yields the protein CASTGLQGSAKNIQYF.